Listed here are 30 T cell receptor beta chains from one sample, sequenced in a study of control samples from healthy donors and cancer patients. Sequenced by immunoSEQ multiplex PCR; TCRdb stores in-frame clones only, minus some. The profile covers fewer than 70,000 clones, with around 94% appearing a single time and roughly 4% taken by the ten largest. The sequenced sample was blood. These receptor sequences come from a man younger than 40 in good health.

The chain employs TRBV7-3 and TRBJ2-3; perhaps TRBD2 as D (7 bases). V lost 2 bases and J 5 bases, leaving 17 bases between the germline ends. Per germline, CDR1 SGHTA and CDR2 FQGTGA. This CDR3 spans 16 amino acids. This CDR3 reads CASSLGMGGPRDTQYF. The CDR3 region has the DNA TGTGCCAGCAGCTTAGGGATGGGGGGGCCAAGAGATACGCAGTATTTT. Together with reference TRBV7-3 and TRBJ2-3, the CDR3 gives the full variable domain: GAGVSQTPSNKVTEKGKYVELRCDPISGHTALYWYRQSLGQGPEFLIYFQGTGAADDSGLPNDRFFAVRPEGSVSTLKIQRTERGDSAVYLCASSLGMGGPRDTQYFGPGTRLTVL.

This clone has only one observation. The CDR3 DNA sequence: TGTGCCAGCAGTTACGGACAGGCCAGCACCGGGGAGCTGTTTTTT. Translated, it gives CASSYGQASTGELFF. This sequence joins TRBV6-5 and TRBJ2-2, with 7 bases identical to TRBD1. J gave up 4 bases and V 2 bases, and 4 bases lay outside the gene matches. CDR3 length: 15 residues. CDR1 and CDR2 (germline): MNHEY, SVGAGI.

The chain uses TRBV9 and TRBJ1-6, with a possible D match to TRBD1 (6 bases). The V gene's germline CDR1 is SGDLS and CDR2 YYNGEE. The CDR3 loop spans 14 amino acids. The V end lost 0 bases, the J end lost 7 bases, and 8 bases lay between the germline ends. The CDR3 DNA reads TGTGCCAGCAGCGTAGACAGGGTAAATTCACCCCTCCACTTT. Protein product: CASSVDRVNSPLHF.

This chain uses TRBV9 with TRBJ1-1; the D gene is possibly TRBD1 (5 bases). Germline assignment: CDR1 SGDLS and CDR2 YYNGEE. This CDR3 spans 14 amino acids. With 2 bases removed from V and 4 bases from J, the gap between germline ends came to 12 bases. The CDR3 is CASSVGTGGTEAFF. CDR3 nucleotide sequence: TGTGCCAGCAGCGTCGGGACCGGAGGCACTGAAGCTTTCTTT.

V is TRBV13 and J is TRBJ2-3; D remains ambiguous. The CDR3 runs 15 residues. Trimming took 5 bases from V and 0 from J, leaving 12 bases between them. From germline, CDR1 is PRHDT and CDR2 FYEKMQ (reference sequence). CDR3 in DNA: TGTGCCAGCAGCCCCGGGCCGGATAGCACAGATACGCAGTATTTT. Protein sequence: CASSPGPDSTDTQYF. The full variable domain, its missing parts supplied by reference TRBV13 and TRBJ2-3, is AAGVIQSPRHLIKEKRETATLKCYPIPRHDTVYWYQQGPGQDPQFLISFYEKMQSDKGSIPDRFSAQQFSDYHSELNMSSLELGDSALYFCASSPGPDSTDTQYFGPGTRLTVL.

V usage is TRBV28 and J usage is TRBJ1-1; TRBD1 might be the D (6 bases). The CDR3 spans 15 residues. CDR1 is MDHEN, CDR2 SYDVKM, per germline. Trimming removed 4 bases from V and 0 bases from J, with 12 bases in between. The CDR3 reads CASSSPRGLNTEAFF. CDR3 sequence (DNA): TGTGCCAGCAGTTCCCCCCGGGGGCTGAACACTGAAGCTTTCTTT.

CDR3 in amino acids: CAWSVPGYGYTF. CDR3 DNA sequence: TGTGCCTGGAGTGTCCCAGGCTATGGCTACACCTTC. This chain uses TRBV30 with TRBJ1-2; no definite D call. The germline V gene has CDR1 GTSNPN and CDR2 SVGIG (reference sequence). This CDR3 comprises 12 residues. Trimming took 0 bases from V and 4 from J, leaving 6 bases between them.

The CDR3, as DNA: TGCGCCAGCAGCTTGGACCCTTACTATGGCTACACCTTC. Its translation is CASSLDPYYGYTF. The rearrangement uses TRBV5-1 and TRBJ1-2, with D unclear. V was trimmed by 0 bases and J by 3 bases, leaving 6 bases between them. The V gene's germline CDR1 is SGHRS and CDR2 YFSETQ. The CDR3 sequence is 13 residues long.

V usage is TRBV27 and J usage is TRBJ2-3; possibly TRBD1 or TRBD2 for D (6 bases each). The germline V gene has CDR1 MNHEY and CDR2 SMNVEV (reference sequence). CDR3 length: 15 residues. Trimming left V 8 bases short and J 5 bases short, with 20 bases between. DNA of the CDR3: TGTGCCAGCTTACCGATTGGGGGGCAGGGAGATACGCAGTATTTT. As protein: CASLPIGGQGDTQYF.

CDR3 in amino acids: CASSRGLAGGEETQYF. CDR3 bases: TGTGCCAGCAGCAGAGGACTAGCGGGAGGTGAGGAGACCCAGTACTTC. The chain has TRBV4-2 and TRBJ2-5; the match to TRBD2 covers 14 bases. Germline V CDR1 and CDR2: LGHNA, YNFKEQ. This CDR3 has 16 amino acids. V dropped 5 bases and J dropped 5; count of bases not matched to a gene: 7.

J is TRBJ1-4 and V is TRBV18; D is ambiguous. V lost 4 bases, J lost 2 bases, and 5 bases lay in between. Germline V CDR1 and CDR2: KGHSH, LQKENI. The CDR3 totals 13 residues. CDR3 bases: TGTGCCAGCTCACAAAATACTAATGAAAAACTGTTTTTT. This translates into CASSQNTNEKLFF.

V and J are TRBV24-1 and TRBJ2-7; D remains unclear. Trimming removed 6 bases at V and 3 bases at J, with 11 bases between. Germline V gene sequence: CDR1 KGHDR, CDR2 SFDVKD. This CDR3 comprises 13 residues. In nucleotides, the CDR3 is TGTGCCACCAGTAATGAAGCGAACTACGAGCAGTACTTC. Translating it yields CATSNEANYEQYF.

This rearrangement joins TRBV11-2 to TRBJ2-1, with D possibly matching TRBD1 (8 bases). CDR3 size: 16 residues. The V gene lost 3 bases and the J gene lost 4 bases, with 16 bases spanning the gap. CDR1 and CDR2 from the germline V gene are SGHAT and FQNNGV. The CDR3 bases are TGTGCCAGCAGCTTCGCAACAGGGGGGGGATACAATGAGCAGTTCTTC. Residues: CASSFATGGGYNEQFF.

V gene TRBV24-1 combines with J gene TRBJ1-1, with TRBD1 matching over 8 bases. The V segment lost 7 bases and the J segment 3 bases; nucleotides outside the gene matches: 6. Germline-derived CDR1 and CDR2 are KGHDR and SFDVKD. The CDR3 has 14 residues. CDR3 coding DNA: TGTGCCACCAGAACAGGGGGTTCCGACACTGAAGCTTTCTTT. Its translation is CATRTGGSDTEAFF.

The gene calls are TRBV6-2 or TRBV6-3 and TRBJ1-1; tentatively, D is TRBD1 (6 bases). V lost 5 bases to trimming and J lost 1 base, with 14 bases between them. The CDR3 runs to 15 residues. The germline CDR1 and CDR2 sequences are MNHEY and SVGEGT. Written as DNA, the CDR3 is TGTGCCAGCAGTCTTCGGACAGCTCCGAACACTGAAGCTTTCTTT. Residues: CASSLRTAPNTEAFF.

The rearrangement uses TRBV3-1 (or the pseudogene TRBV3-2) and TRBJ2-1, with 9 nucleotides matching TRBD2. The CDR3 has 17 amino acids. The V gene's germline CDR1 is LGHDT and CDR2 YNNKEL (reference sequence). V was clipped by 4 bases and J by 7 bases; unmatched bases: 14. CDR3 sequence: CASSPPTSGSWGNEQFF. DNA of the CDR3: TGTGCCAGCAGCCCACCGACTAGCGGTAGTTGGGGGAATGAGCAGTTCTTC.

J is TRBJ1-5 and V is TRBV3-1 (or the pseudogene TRBV3-2), with D uncertain. Trimming removed 5 bases at V and 7 bases at J, with 12 bases between. CDR1 and CDR2 from the germline V gene are LGHDT and YNNKEL (reference sequence). The CDR3 runs to 13 residues. The DNA of the CDR3 is TGTGCCAGCAGCATGGGAGGGAACCAGCCCCAGCATTTT. As protein: CASSMGGNQPQHF.

This chain joins TRBV29-1 and TRBJ2-7, with TRBD1 matching 9 bases. The J segment lost 4 bases and the V segment lost 6 bases, leaving 10 bases of the junction unmatched. This CDR3 has 14 residues. CDR1 is SQVTM, CDR2 ANQGSEA, per germline. The CDR3 DNA reads TGCAGCGTAGGCTCTGGGACAGGGCTTTACGAGCAGTACTTC. Amino acids: CSVGSGTGLYEQYF.

This sequence joins TRBV3-1 (or the pseudogene TRBV3-2) and TRBJ2-1; TRBD1 is a possible D gene (5 bases). The germline CDR1 and CDR2 sequences are LGHDT and YNNKEL (reference sequence). V lost 0 bases and J lost 7, with 13 bases in between. CDR3 length: 15 residues. The CDR3, as DNA: TGTGCCAGCAGCCAAGATACGGGCAGGGCAAATGAGCAGTTCTTC. Translating it yields CASSQDTGRANEQFF.

The chain couples TRBV6-5 to TRBJ2-1, with 9 nucleotides matching TRBD2. CDR1 and CDR2 (germline): MNHEY, SVGAGI. After removal of 4 bases from V and 7 bases from J, the junction contained 5 bases not matched to a gene. CDR3 size: 14 residues. The CDR3: CASSLQRGVNEQFF. CDR3 nucleotide sequence: TGTGCCAGCAGTTTACAGCGGGGGGTGAATGAGCAGTTCTTC.

About this clone itself: The same CDR3 can be traced to other DNA sequences in this sample. The V call is TRBV28, the J call TRBJ1-1, with D unresolved. V shed 2 bases and J shed 4 bases, with 5 bases lying between them. Per the germline V gene, CDR1 is MDHEN and CDR2 is SYDVKM. There are 12 residues in the CDR3. CDR3 protein: CASSLGSTEAFF. The CDR3 bases are TGTGCCAGCAGTTTAGGGAGCACTGAAGCTTTCTTT.

The chain recombines TRBV2 with TRBJ2-7, with D possibly being TRBD2 (6 bases). CDR1 is SNHLY and CDR2 is FYNNEI in the germline V gene. V was cut by 4 bases and J by 3 bases, with 13 bases left in between. This CDR3 region has 14 residues. In DNA form, the CDR3 reads TGTGCCAGCAGTGTACGGCGGGATCGCTACGAGCAGTACTTC. The encoded protein is CASSVRRDRYEQYF.

This clone was seen a single time. The chain links TRBV11-2 to TRBJ2-7; D is unclear. Germline V gene sequence: CDR1 SGHAT, CDR2 FQNNGV. This CDR3 comprises 12 residues. Trimming shortened V by 1 base and J by 3 bases, and 4 bases separated the two germline ends. CDR3 protein: CASSLGNYEQYF. The DNA of the CDR3 is TGTGCCAGCAGCTTAGGAAACTACGAGCAGTACTTC.

V and J are TRBV19 and TRBJ2-3; D uncertain. V dropped 5 bases and J dropped 0 bases, with 21 bases sitting between them. Germline-derived CDR1 and CDR2 are LNHDA and SQIVND (reference sequence). The CDR3 is 18 residues long. In DNA form, the CDR3 reads TGTGCCAGTAGTGAAAACCCGGACCGACAATCTAGCACAGATACGCAGTATTTT. Its translation is CASSENPDRQSSTDTQYF.

The genes are TRBV14 and TRBJ2-7, with D unresolved. Per the germline V gene, CDR1 is SGHDN and CDR2 is FVKESK. The germline V and J ends were trimmed by 2 bases and 3 bases, with 17 bases remaining between them. The length of the CDR3 is 16 residues. The CDR3 DNA reads TGTGCCAGCAGCCAACCCCGTTTAGGCACGGACTACGAGCAGTACTTC. Translation gives CASSQPRLGTDYEQYF.

The chain employs TRBV20-1 and TRBJ2-1; D might be TRBD2 (5 bases). The CDR3 runs to 10 residues. CDR1 is DFQATT, CDR2 SNEGSKA, per germline (reference sequence). Trimming removed 5 bases at V and 10 bases at J, with 9 bases between. CDR3 in DNA: TGCAGTGCTGTTACGGGGGAGCAGTTCTTC. Amino acids: CSAVTGEQFF.

This clone was seen once. The chain carries TRBV7-9 and TRBJ2-1; D call uncertain. The CDR3 totals 15 residues. With 3 bases removed from V and 1 base from J, the gap between germline ends came to 10 bases. Per the germline V gene, CDR1 is SEHNR and CDR2 is FQNEAQ (reference sequence). The CDR3 region is CASSFIGKSYNEQFF. The CDR3 DNA reads TGTGCCAGCAGCTTTATAGGCAAATCCTACAATGAGCAGTTCTTC.

The chain is built from TRBV11-3 and TRBJ2-1; 7 bases map to TRBD1. CDR1 SGHNT and CDR2 YENEEA come from the germline V gene. The V and J ends lost 5 bases and 0 bases, in that order; junction bases with no gene match: 4. The CDR3 runs 15 residues. The CDR3: CASSQGQSSYNEQFF. The CDR3 DNA reads as TGTGCCAGCAGCCAGGGACAGAGCTCCTACAATGAGCAGTTCTTC.

This chain uses TRBV30 with TRBJ1-1; D is uncertain. The CDR3 runs to 13 residues. Per germline, CDR1 GTSNPN and CDR2 SVGIG (reference sequence). The V end lost 4 bases, the J end lost 3 bases, and 12 bases lay between the germline ends. CDR3 coding DNA: TGTGCCTGGAACCGGGGAAGGGACACTGAAGCTTTCTTT. Amino acid sequence: CAWNRGRDTEAFF.

This chain links TRBV25-1 with TRBJ2-7; D may be TRBD2 (6 bases). This CDR3 contains 13 residues. With 1 base removed from V and 6 bases from J, the gap between germline ends came to 10 bases. Looked up from germline, CDR1 is MGHDK and CDR2 is SYGVNS. DNA for the CDR3: TGTGCCAGCAGTGAATCTTTGGGAGGCGAGCAGTACTTC. Translation gives CASSESLGGEQYF.